These T cell receptor beta chains were read from a single sample in a study of cytomegalovirus exposure and HLA in healthy donors. The protocol was immunoSEQ multiplex PCR, while the TCRdb copy is restricted to in-frame clones and leaves out a portion. The sample consists of about 130,000 clones, 55% to 75% of them appearing once. Sequencing was done on a sample of PBMCs. The source of these receptors is a human donor in good health. Both conserved end residues are part of each CDR3. D genes are given only for firm matches. Clone size is not always given. Where it is, it says once, few, many or a class for expanded clones.

clone size: once
J gene: TRBJ2-7
D gene: TRBD1
V gene: TRBV28
CDR3 length: 18
CDR3 protein: CASTALGAGGVRDYEQYF
CDR3 DNA: TGTGCCAGCACCGCATTGGGGGCAGGGGGCGTTAGGGACTACGAGCAGTACTTC

clone size: NA
J gene: TRBJ2-7
D gene: TRBD2
V gene: TRBV7-2
CDR3 length: 17
CDR3 protein: CASSLEVWTSGSYEQYF
CDR3 DNA: TGTGCCAGCAGCTTAGAGGTCTGGACTAGCGGCTCCTACGAGCAGTACTTC

clone size: NA
J gene: TRBJ1-1
D gene: NA
V gene: TRBV5-1
CDR3 length: 15
CDR3 protein: CASSLGGVMNTEAFF
CDR3 DNA: TGCGCCAGCAGCCTTGGAGGGGTCATGAACACTGAAGCTTTCTTT

clone size: NA
J gene: TRBJ1-1
D gene: TRBD1
V gene: TRBV30
CDR3 length: 13
CDR3 protein: CAWTDRVDTEAFF
CDR3 DNA: TGTGCCTGGACCGACAGGGTAGACACTGAAGCTTTCTTT

clone size: few
J gene: TRBJ2-7
D gene: NA
V gene: TRBV28
CDR3 length: 16
CDR3 protein: CASSFLDSRSSYEQYF
CDR3 DNA: TGTGCCAGCAGTTTCCTGGACAGCCGAAGCTCCTACGAGCAGTACTTC

clone size: NA
J gene: TRBJ2-1
D gene: NA
V gene: TRBV28
CDR3 length: 14
CDR3 protein: CASSLPSRLGLKFF
CDR3 DNA: TGTGCCAGCAGTTTACCGAGCAGGCTTGGCCTCAAGTTCTTC

clone size: NA
J gene: TRBJ1-5
D gene: TRBD1
V gene: TRBV5-4
CDR3 length: 14
CDR3 protein: CASSRGTGAQPQHF
CDR3 DNA: TGTGCCAGCAGCCGAGGAACAGGGGCTCAGCCCCAGCATTTT

clone size: NA
J gene: TRBJ1-2
D gene: NA
V gene: TRBV5-1
CDR3 length: 13
CDR3 protein: CASSSPANYGYTF
CDR3 DNA: TGCGCCAGCAGCTCCCCCGCTAACTATGGCTACACCTTC

clone size: NA
J gene: TRBJ2-7
D gene: TRBD2
V gene: TRBV27
CDR3 length: 17
CDR3 protein: CASSARWRGGRLNEQYF
CDR3 DNA: TGTGCCAGCAGCGCGCGGTGGCGGGGGGGCCGTCTTAACGAGCAGTACTTC

clone size: few
J gene: TRBJ2-3
D gene: NA
V gene: TRBV28
CDR3 length: 15
CDR3 protein: CASREGGTGTDTQYF
CDR3 DNA: TGTGCCAGCAGAGAAGGCGGGACAGGCACAGATACGCAGTATTTT

clone size: NA
J gene: TRBJ1-1
D gene: NA
V gene: TRBV7-9
CDR3 length: 13
CDR3 protein: CSSSPSMRTEAFF
CDR3 DNA: TGTTCCAGCAGCCCCTCAATGAGGACTGAAGCTTTCTTT

clone size: NA
J gene: TRBJ1-2
D gene: NA
V gene: TRBV7-2
CDR3 length: 17
CDR3 protein: CASSLNPLGTTNYGYTF
CDR3 DNA: TGTGCCAGCAGTCTCAACCCTCTAGGAACCACTAACTATGGCTACACCTTC

clone size: NA
J gene: TRBJ1-2
D gene: NA
V gene: TRBV5-4
CDR3 length: 14
CDR3 protein: CASSLRRGNYGYTF
CDR3 DNA: TGTGCCAGCAGCTTGAGGCGGGGAAACTATGGCTACACCTTC

clone size: NA
J gene: TRBJ1-5
D gene: TRBD1
V gene: TRBV5-6
CDR3 length: 13
CDR3 protein: CASSMTGNQPQHF
CDR3 DNA: TGTGCCAGCAGCATGACAGGGAATCAGCCCCAGCATTTT

clone size: NA
J gene: TRBJ2-7
D gene: TRBD1
V gene: TRBV6-5
CDR3 length: 15
CDR3 protein: CASTPTPGQGYEQYF
CDR3 DNA: TGTGCCAGCACCCCTACGCCGGGACAGGGCTACGAGCAGTACTTC

clone size: NA
J gene: TRBJ1-6
D gene: TRBD1
V gene: TRBV6-5
CDR3 length: 15
CDR3 protein: CASSYAPTGVSPLHF
CDR3 DNA: TGTGCCAGCAGTTACGCCCCCACAGGGGTTTCACCCCTCCACTTT